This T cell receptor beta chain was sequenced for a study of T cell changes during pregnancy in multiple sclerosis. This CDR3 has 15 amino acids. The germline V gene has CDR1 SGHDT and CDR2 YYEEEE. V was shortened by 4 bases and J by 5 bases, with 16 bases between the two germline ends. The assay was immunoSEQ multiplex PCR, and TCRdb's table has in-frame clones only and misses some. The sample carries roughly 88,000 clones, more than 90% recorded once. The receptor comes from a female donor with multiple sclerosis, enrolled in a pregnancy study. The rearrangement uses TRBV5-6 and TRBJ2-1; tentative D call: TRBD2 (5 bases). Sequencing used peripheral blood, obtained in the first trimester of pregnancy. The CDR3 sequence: CASSPSEGVNNEQFF. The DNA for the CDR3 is TGTGCCAGCAGCCCCTCTGAGGGAGTCAACAATGAGCAGTTCTTC.